These 19 T cell receptor beta chains were all obtained from the same sample, sequenced in a study of CD8+CD57+ T cells in acquired aplastic anemia. The template for TCR beta VDJ and CDR3 sequence profiling was genomic DNA. Using its own MiXCR run on the reads, TCRdb lists one record per CDR3 protein. The sample lists 400,000 to 450,000 distinct CDR3 sequences; about 70% were seen once. Sequenced sample: sorted CD4+, CD8+, or CD8+CD57+ T cells (not recorded which) from PBMCs. The receptors shown here come from a human donor in good health, serving as a control.

This chain connects TRBV7-2 to TRBJ1-6; D uncertain. CDR1 is SGHTA and CDR2 is FQGNSA in the germline V gene. The CDR3 contains 14 residues. The germline V and J ends were trimmed by 3 bases and 16 bases, with 19 bases remaining between them. The CDR3, as DNA: TGTGCCAGCAGCTTCCTGGGTGATAAGACACAGCTCCACTTT. It codes for CASSFLGDKTQLHF. The full variable domain, rest sourced from reference TRBV7-2 and TRBJ1-6, is GAGVSQSPSNKVTEKGKDVELRCDPISGHTALYWYRQSLGQGLEFLIYFQGNSAPDKSGLPSDRFSAERTGGSVSTLTIQRTQQEDSAVYLCASSFLGDKTQLHFGNGTRLTVT.

The chain combines TRBV25-1 with TRBJ2-1; 8 bases align to TRBD1. V gave up 3 bases and J gave up 6 bases; unmatched junction bases: 7. The CDR3 has 15 residues. CDR1 is MGHDK, CDR2 SYGVNS, per germline. The CDR3 coding sequence is TGTGCCAGCAGTGACCGGGGGACAGGAGTCAATGAGCAGTTCTTC. Amino acids: CASSDRGTGVNEQFF. Combining the CDR3 with reference TRBV25-1 and TRBJ2-1 gives the whole variable domain EADIYQTPRYLVIGTGKKITLECSQTMGHDKMYWYQQDPGMELHLIHYSYGVNSTEKGDLSSESTVSRIRTEHFPLTLESARPSHTSQYLCASSDRGTGVNEQFFGPGTRLTVL.

The genes are TRBV9 and TRBJ2-2, with D hard to call. This CDR3 is 14 amino acids long. Germline V CDR1 and CDR2: SGDLS, YYNGEE. The V end was cut by 4 bases, the J end by 12 bases, with 19 bases between. The DNA of the CDR3 is TGTGCCAGCAGCTTAAATAGCAAGACGCCCCAGCTGTTTTTT. Its translation: CASSLNSKTPQLFF.

Concerning this clonotype itself: Germline is not matched at one junction end, which may reflect a read error. The chain's CDR3 is CASSLASRDGYTF. The CDR3 nucleotides are TGTGCCAGCAGCCTAGCCAGTCGAGATGGCTACACCTTC. This chain links TRBV11-1 with TRBJ1-2; D not certain. The CDR3 is 13 residues long. Germline CDR1 and CDR2: SGHAT and FQDESV (reference sequence). Supplemented by reference TRBV11-1 and TRBJ1-2, the full variable domain reads EAEVAQSPRYKITEKSQAVAFWCDPISGHATLYWYRQILGQGPELLVQFQDESVVDDSQLPKDRFSAERLKGVDSTLKIQPAELGDSAMYLCASSLASRDGYTFGSGTRLTVV.

Remarks on this clonotype: In this CDR3 the conserved last residue, phenylalanine or tryptophan, is missing, so a read error is likely. The DNA is omitted, as the CDR3 cannot be located on it reliably, and the CDR3 follows TCRdb's listing. The rearrangement joins TRBV7-9 to TRBJ2-5; the table's D call of TRBD1 was not tested on the DNA. The CDR3 adds up to 13 amino acids, both ends counted. The germline gives CDR1 SEHNR, CDR2 FQNEAQ (reference sequence). CDR3 amino acids: CASSLAGWGTTEA.

Regarding this clonotype: Compared with germline, one end of the junction differs, possibly owing to a read error. The CDR3: CASSLAGEKHGYTF. For the CDR3, the DNA is TGTGCCAGCAGCTTGGCAGGTGAGAAACATGGCTACACCTTC. The chain couples TRBV5-1 to TRBJ1-2; D gene ambiguous. This CDR3 has 14 amino acids. The germline V gene has CDR1 SGHRS and CDR2 YFSETQ. Together with reference TRBV5-1 and TRBJ1-2, the CDR3 gives the full variable domain: KAGVTQTPRYLIKTRGQQVTLSCSPISGHRSVSWYQQTPGQGLQFLFEYFSETQRNKGNFPGRFSGRQFSNSRSEMNVSTLELGDSALYLCASSLAGEKHGYTFGSGTRLTVV.

The chain uses TRBV11-2 and TRBJ1-1; perhaps TRBD1 as D (6 bases). The CDR3 is 16 amino acids. Per germline, CDR1 SGHAT and CDR2 FQNNGV. V dropped 3 bases and J dropped 5 bases, with 19 bases sitting between them. The CDR3, as DNA: TGTGCCAGCAGCTTGGGCCTCAGCGGGGGGGCTACTGAAGCTTTCTTT. Its translation: CASSLGLSGGATEAFF.

This chain links TRBV20-1 with TRBJ2-3; perhaps D is TRBD1 or TRBD2 (6 bases each). The germline V and J ends were trimmed by 3 bases and 7 bases, with 17 bases remaining between them. The V gene's germline CDR1 is DFQATT and CDR2 SNEGSKA (reference sequence). The CDR3 length is 14 residues. The DNA for the CDR3 is TGCAGTGCTAGTTCGGGGGCCGGAGAGAATACGCAGTATTTT. It specifies CSASSGAGENTQYF.

Details on this clonotype: Just one base apart from a much larger clone, this may be a read error. This chain joins TRBV3-1 and TRBJ2-1; TRBD2 aligns across 11 bases. The CDR3 contains 14 residues. V shed 7 bases, J shed 7 bases, and the junction held 6 bases outside the gene matches. Germline V gene lookup returns CDR1 LGHDT and CDR2 YNNKEL (reference sequence). As DNA, the CDR3 is TGTGCCAGCATGGATAGCGGGAGGGGGAATGAGCAGTTCTTC. It translates to CASMDSGRGNEQFF.

The chain carries TRBV30 and TRBJ1-5; possible D gene TRBD1, 6 bases. Trimming pared 7 bases from V and 5 bases from J, leaving 18 bases between. The CDR3 spans 14 residues. Germline loops: CDR1 GTSNPN, CDR2 SVGIG (reference sequence). The CDR3 bases are TGTGCCTATTCAACAGGGACCTACGATCAGCCCCAGCATTTT. It specifies CAYSTGTYDQPQHF.

As to this clonotype: The conserved phenylalanine or tryptophan is not found at the CDR3 terminus, so this likely reflects a read error. This rearrangement joins TRBV2 to TRBJ2-5, with 10 bases matching TRBD1. Germline V gene sequence: CDR1 SNHLY, CDR2 FYNNEI. The CDR3 consists of 14 residues. After removal of 4 bases from V and 3 bases from J, the junction contained 2 bases not matched to a gene. The CDR3 region is CASSGQGAEETQYL. CDR3 nucleotides: TGTGCCAGCAGTGGACAGGGGGCGGAAGAGACCCAGTACCTG.

The genes are TRBV7-9 and TRBJ2-1; 9 bases line up with TRBD1. CDR3 size: 13 residues. The V and J ends lost 5 bases and 6 bases, in that order; junction bases with no gene match: 2. The V gene's germline CDR1 is SEHNR and CDR2 FQNEAQ (reference sequence). The CDR3 protein is CASSPGQGNEQFF. As DNA, the CDR3 is TGTGCCAGCAGCCCGGGACAGGGCAATGAGCAGTTCTTC.

This clonotype was observed a single time. An end of the junction differs from the germline gene, which may be a read error. V is TRBV5-1 and J is TRBJ1-5; D gene uncertain. CDR1 and CDR2 from the germline V gene are SGHRS and YFSETQ. This CDR3 region has 15 residues. The CDR3 DNA follows: TGTGCCAGCAGCTCGGGTCTGTATACCAATCAGCCCCAGCATTTT. Translated: CASSSGLYTNQPQHF. The whole variable domain, remainder taken from reference TRBV5-1 and TRBJ1-5, is KAGVTQTPRYLIKTRGQQVTLSCSPISGHRSVSWYQQTPGQGLQFLFEYFSETQRNKGNFPGRFSGRQFSNSRSEMNVSTLELGDSALYLCASSSGLYTNQPQHFGDGTRLSIL.

This chain links TRBV2 with TRBJ2-3, with D unresolved. The CDR3 extends over 14 amino acids. CDR1 is SNHLY and CDR2 is FYNNEI in the germline V gene. The germline V and J ends were trimmed by 6 bases and 7 bases, with 17 bases remaining between them. For the CDR3, the DNA is TGTGCCAGCAGCTTGGGCTCAGGCGAGTATACGCAGTATTTT. It specifies CASSLGSGEYTQYF. The full variable domain, rest sourced from reference TRBV2 and TRBJ2-3, is EPEVTQTPSHQVTQMGQEVILRCVPISNHLYFYWYRQILGQKVEFLVSFYNNEISEKSEIFDDQFSVERPDGSNFTLKIRSTKLEDSAMYFCASSLGSGEYTQYFGPGTRLTVL.

This clonotype was seen repeatedly, ten times or more. The rearrangement joins TRBV12-3 or TRBV12-4 to TRBJ2-3; a possible D gene is TRBD2 (7 bases). Trimming took off 6 bases at V and 0 bases at J, with 13 bases between the two ends. The CDR3 is 15 amino acids. Here the CDR3 DNA reads TGTGCCAGCAGCATACGGGGGGCTAGCACAGATACGCAGTATTTT. Translating gives CASSIRGASTDTQYF.

This clonotype showed up just a few times. The CDR3 loop is CASSVGRLAEVQETQYF. The CDR3 bases are TGTGCCAGCAGCGTAGGGAGGCTGGCGGAAGTCCAAGAGACCCAGTACTTC. The V call is TRBV7-2, the J call TRBJ2-5; D possibly corresponds to TRBD2 (6 bases). Germline V gene sequence: CDR1 SGHTA, CDR2 FQGNSA. Trimming removed 5 bases from V and 1 base from J, with 20 bases in between. This CDR3 comprises 17 residues. The full variable domain, its missing parts supplied by reference TRBV7-2 and TRBJ2-5, is GAGVSQSPSNKVTEKGKDVELRCDPISGHTALYWYRQSLGQGLEFLIYFQGNSAPDKSGLPSDRFSAERTGGSVSTLTIQRTQQEDSAVYLCASSVGRLAEVQETQYFGPGTRLLVL.

The V call is TRBV5-1, the J call TRBJ1-2, with D possibly being TRBD1 (6 bases). Germline V gene lookup returns CDR1 SGHRS and CDR2 YFSETQ. Trimming took off 6 bases at V and 4 bases at J, with 22 bases between the two ends. The CDR3 spans 16 residues. CDR3 loop: CASNNRGQGFGYGYTF. The CDR3 coding sequence is TGCGCCAGCAACAACCGGGGGCAGGGGTTTGGCTATGGCTACACCTTC.

Only one count was recorded for this clonotype. The chain recombines TRBV9 with TRBJ2-7, with a tentative D call TRBD2 (5 bases). This CDR3 contains 15 residues. CDR1 and CDR2 from the germline V gene are SGDLS and YYNGEE. The V gene lost 1 base and the J gene lost 1 base, with 12 bases spanning the gap. The CDR3 DNA follows: TGTGCCAGCAGCGTAACGGAGGCAAGTTCCTACGAGCAGTACTTC. Translation gives CASSVTEASSYEQYF.

As regards this clonotype: As the CDR3 is not closed by the conserved phenylalanine or tryptophan, this likely results from a read error. It is unclear where the CDR3 begins or ends on the DNA, so no DNA is shown, and the CDR3 is as TCRdb lists it. The chain employs TRBV7-3 and TRBJ1-2; the table names TRBD1, a call not compared with the DNA. The germline V gene has CDR1 SGHTA and CDR2 FQGTGA. The CDR3 spans 12 residues, counting both ends. This CDR3 reads CATMDWTGTPLH.